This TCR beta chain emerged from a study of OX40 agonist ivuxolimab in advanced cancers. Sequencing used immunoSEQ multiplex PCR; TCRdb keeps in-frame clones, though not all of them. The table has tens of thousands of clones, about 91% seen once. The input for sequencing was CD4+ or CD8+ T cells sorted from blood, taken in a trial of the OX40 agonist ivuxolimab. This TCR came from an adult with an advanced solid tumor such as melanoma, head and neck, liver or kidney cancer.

As DNA, the CDR3 is TGTGCCAGCAGGGCGGGAGGGATCAATGAGCAGTTCTTC. Translation gives CASRAGGINEQFF. V and J are TRBV6-5 and TRBJ2-1; TRBD2 agrees at 9 bases. The trim removed 6 bases at V and 6 bases at J, leaving 3 bases unmatched. This CDR3 spans 13 amino acids. Per germline, CDR1 MNHEY and CDR2 SVGAGI.